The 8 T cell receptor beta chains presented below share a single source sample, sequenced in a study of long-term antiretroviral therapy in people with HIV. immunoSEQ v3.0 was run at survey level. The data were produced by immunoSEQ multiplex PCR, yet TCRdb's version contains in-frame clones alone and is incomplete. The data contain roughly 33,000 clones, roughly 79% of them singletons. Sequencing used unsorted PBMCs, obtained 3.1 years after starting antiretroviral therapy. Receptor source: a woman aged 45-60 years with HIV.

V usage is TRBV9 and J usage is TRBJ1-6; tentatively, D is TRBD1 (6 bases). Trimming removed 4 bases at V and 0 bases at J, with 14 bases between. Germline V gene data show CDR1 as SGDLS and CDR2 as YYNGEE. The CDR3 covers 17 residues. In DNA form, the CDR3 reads TGTGCCAGCAGCCCCAGAGGGGGGAGCTCCTATAATTCACCCCTCCACTTT. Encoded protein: CASSPRGGSSYNSPLHF.

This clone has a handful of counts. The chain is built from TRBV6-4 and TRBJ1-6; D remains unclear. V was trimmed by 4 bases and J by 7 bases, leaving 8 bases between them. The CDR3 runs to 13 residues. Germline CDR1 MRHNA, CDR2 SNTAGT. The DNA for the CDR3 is TGTGCCAGCAGTGTAGAGGTCAATTCACCCCTCCACTTT. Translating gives CASSVEVNSPLHF.

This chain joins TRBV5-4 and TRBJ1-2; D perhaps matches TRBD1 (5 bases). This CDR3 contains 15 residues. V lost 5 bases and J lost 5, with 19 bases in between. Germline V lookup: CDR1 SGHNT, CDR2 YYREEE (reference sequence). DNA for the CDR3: TGTGCCAGCAGTGATGGGCGGGGACCGGGTTATGGCTACACCTTC. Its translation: CASSDGRGPGYGYTF.

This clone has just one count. The CDR3 DNA sequence: TGTGCCAGCAGTGTCGACAGGGGTTCATCAAATCCTTCACCCCTCCACTTT. Its protein product is CASSVDRGSSNPSPLHF. This chain links TRBV6-1 with TRBJ1-6, with 8 nucleotides matching TRBD1. Germline V gives CDR1 MNHNS, CDR2 SASEGT. After removal of 4 bases from V and 9 bases from J, the junction contained 14 bases not matched to a gene. The length of the CDR3 is 17 residues.

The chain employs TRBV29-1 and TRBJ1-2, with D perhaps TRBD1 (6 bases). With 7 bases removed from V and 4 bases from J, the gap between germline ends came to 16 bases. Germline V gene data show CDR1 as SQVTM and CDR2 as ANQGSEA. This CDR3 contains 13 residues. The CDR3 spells CSARGSGRYGYTF. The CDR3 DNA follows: TGCAGCGCTAGGGGGTCAGGGCGCTATGGCTACACCTTC. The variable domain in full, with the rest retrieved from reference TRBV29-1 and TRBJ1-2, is SAVISQKPSRDICQRGTSLTIQCQVDSQVTMMFWYRQQPGQSLTLIATANQGSEATYESGFVIDKFPISRPNLTFSTLTVSNMSPEDSSIYLCSARGSGRYGYTFGSGTRLTVV.

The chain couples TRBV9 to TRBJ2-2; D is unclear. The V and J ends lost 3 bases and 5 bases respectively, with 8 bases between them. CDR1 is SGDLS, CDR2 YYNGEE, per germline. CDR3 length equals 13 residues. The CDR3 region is CASSGLTTGELFF. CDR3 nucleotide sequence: TGTGCCAGCAGCGGACTCACGACCGGGGAGCTGTTTTTT.

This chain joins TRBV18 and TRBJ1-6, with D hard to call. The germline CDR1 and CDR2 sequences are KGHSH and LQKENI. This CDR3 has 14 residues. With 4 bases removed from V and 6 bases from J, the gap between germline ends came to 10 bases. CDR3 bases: TGTGCCAGCTCACTCTCCGACTTTAATTCACCCCTCCACTTT. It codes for CASSLSDFNSPLHF.

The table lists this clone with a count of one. For the CDR3, the DNA is TGTGCCTGGAGTGTGAGCGGGAGGGTCCCCTACGAGCAGTACTTC. Translated, it gives CAWSVSGRVPYEQYF. V usage is TRBV30 and J usage is TRBJ2-7; 10 bases are shared with TRBD2. The V gene end was trimmed by 0 bases and the J gene end by 2 bases; junction bases not matched to a gene: 4. Germline V lookup: CDR1 GTSNPN, CDR2 SVGIG (reference sequence). The CDR3 totals 15 residues.